What follows are 28 T cell receptor beta chains derived from one specimen sequenced in a study of CXCR3-negative and CXCR3-positive naive CD8 T cells (dated by TCRdb to the late 2010s). TCRdb records NextSeq 550 as the sequencer. The Human TCR Profiling Kit (MiLaboratory) was used to prepare UMI-labeled 5' RACE TRB cDNA libraries. The reads went through TCRdb reprocessing, and each CDR3 protein sequence gets one entry with no DNA. The table for this sample shows 23,000 or so distinct CDR3 sequences. 4% of the sample is held by the ten biggest clonotypes. The specimen was naive CXCR3- CD8+ T cells from blood. This specimen's cell subset or site label, interpreted: CD45RO-CCR7+CD27+CD95- naive CD8+ T cells lacking CXCR3 (TNR3-). The receptors originated from a human donor in good health. Some clones in this sample may be carry-over from other donors' samples.

This chain connects TRBV20-1 to TRBJ1-4; TCRdb names TRBD1, which stays unverified in the absence of DNA. The CDR3 contains 13 residues. Germline V CDR1 and CDR2: DFQATT, SNEGSKA (reference sequence). This CDR3 reads CSAQTGVNEKLFF.

The rearrangement joins TRBV6-2 or TRBV6-3 to TRBJ2-2. From germline, CDR1 is MNHEY and CDR2 SVGEGT. The CDR3 has 13 residues. The CDR3 region is CASSSRDTGELFF.

This sequence joins TRBV4-2 and TRBJ1-1; absent DNA, TCRdb's TRBD1 call cannot be checked. This CDR3 contains 14 residues. In germline, CDR1 is LGHNA, CDR2 YNFKEQ. The CDR3 protein is CASSQSGQKGEAFF.

V and J are TRBV19 and TRBJ2-7; TCRdb's D call of TRBD2 is untestable without DNA. The germline V gene encodes CDR1 LNHDA and CDR2 SQIVND (reference sequence). This CDR3 contains 14 residues. This chain's CDR3 is CASSVLAGVGEQYF.

This chain uses TRBV12-3 or TRBV12-4 with TRBJ2-3; TCRdb's D call, TRBD1, is unchecked because there is no DNA. The CDR3 length is 16 residues. The chain's CDR3 is CASSLPGTGIVDTQYF.

The gene calls are TRBV15 and TRBJ2-1; absent DNA, TCRdb's TRBD1 call cannot be checked. This CDR3 is built from 17 residues. CDR1 and CDR2 from the germline V gene are LNHNV and YYDKDF (reference sequence). The CDR3 is CATSREEGRESYNEQFF.

V is TRBV18 and J is TRBJ2-5. The CDR3 contains 13 residues. The germline CDR1 and CDR2 sequences are KGHSH and LQKENI. CDR3: CASSRTGWETQYF.

The chain carries TRBV29-1 and TRBJ2-7; the TCRdb D gene call, TRBD2, has no DNA to confirm it. Germline assignment: CDR1 SQVTM and CDR2 ANQGSEA. This CDR3 is 17 amino acids long. The CDR3 sequence: CSVAGASGGQGSYEQYF.

The chain combines TRBV6-4 with TRBJ2-1; the D call from TCRdb, TRBD2, cannot be confirmed without DNA. Germline V gene data show CDR1 as MRHNA and CDR2 as SNTAGT. CDR3 size: 13 residues. CDR3 loop: CASSDLAGYEQFF.

The chain links TRBV12-5 to TRBJ2-7; as DNA is missing, the TRBD1 call by TCRdb cannot be tested. Per the germline V gene, CDR1 is LGHNT and CDR2 is FRNRAP. The CDR3 spans 15 residues. The CDR3 here is CASGLAGDYSYEQYF. The full variable domain, with the rest looked up from reference TRBV12-5 and TRBJ2-7, is DARVTQTPRHKVTEMGQEVTMRCQPILGHNTVFWYRQTMMQGLELLAYFRNRAPLDDSGMPKDRFSAEMPDATLATLKIQPSEPRDSAVYFCASGLAGDYSYEQYFGPGTRLTVT.

The chain joins TRBV29-1 to TRBJ1-1. Germline V gives CDR1 SQVTM, CDR2 ANQGSEA. The CDR3 contains 15 residues. The CDR3 spells CSVANPGGMNTEAFF.

The rearrangement links TRBV7-6 to TRBJ1-5. The CDR3 is 13 amino acids. The germline CDR1 and CDR2 sequences are SGHVS and FNYEAQ. CDR3: CASSPYSNQPQHF.

The V and J genes are TRBV14 and TRBJ2-3. CDR1 is SGHDN and CDR2 is FVKESK in the germline V gene. The CDR3 is 19 residues long. CDR3 sequence: CASSATGNSDVPEWDTQYF.

The chain carries TRBV28 and TRBJ1-1. The CDR3 spans 12 residues. The V gene's germline CDR1 is MDHEN and CDR2 SYDVKM. The CDR3 loop reads CASSPALTEAFF.

The V and J genes are TRBV6-2 or TRBV6-3 and TRBJ2-7. Germline V gives CDR1 MNHEY, CDR2 SVGEGT. CDR3 length: 13 residues. This CDR3 reads CASSYGLPYEQYF.

V is TRBV10-3 and J is TRBJ2-1; the TRBD1 assignment by TCRdb is unverifiable without DNA. CDR3 length: 14 amino acids. CDR1 and CDR2 from the germline V gene are ENHRY and SYGVKD. The CDR3 protein is CAIRVDIGGLEQFF.

This rearrangement joins TRBV29-1 to TRBJ2-7; with no DNA, the TCRdb D assignment of TRBD1 cannot be verified. Germline lookup yields CDR1 SQVTM and CDR2 ANQGSEA. The CDR3 runs 13 residues. CDR3 region: CSVDGQGAGEQYF.

The chain uses TRBV28 and TRBJ2-3; TCRdb designates TRBD2, a call that cannot be tested without DNA. This CDR3 contains 19 residues. CDR1 and CDR2 (germline): MDHEN, SYDVKM. CDR3 in amino acids: CASTPNSGGSRDPTDTQYF.

The rearrangement uses TRBV5-1 and TRBJ2-7; with no DNA, the TCRdb D assignment of TRBD2 cannot be verified. The CDR3 runs to 15 residues. The V gene's germline CDR1 is SGHRS and CDR2 YFSETQ. The CDR3: CASSLGSGPSYEQYF.

The rearrangement joins TRBV4-1 to TRBJ2-5; the TRBD2 assignment by TCRdb is unverifiable without DNA. In germline, CDR1 is MGHRA, CDR2 YSYEKL. This CDR3 has 16 residues. The CDR3: CASSPVLAGGGETQYF.

The chain couples TRBV11-3 to TRBJ2-1; TCRdb designates TRBD2, a call that cannot be tested without DNA. The V gene's germline CDR1 is SGHNT and CDR2 YENEEA. This CDR3 spans 14 amino acids. The chain's CDR3 is CASSSPLADNEQFF.

The rearrangement links TRBV6-5 to TRBJ2-7. The V gene's germline CDR1 is MNHEY and CDR2 SVGAGI. The CDR3 extends over 15 amino acids. The CDR3 protein is CASSYGDQISYEQYF.

The genes are TRBV11-2 and TRBJ2-1; the TCRdb call, TRBD1, lacks DNA for checking. This CDR3 has 12 residues. CDR1 is SGHAT and CDR2 is FQNNGV in the germline V gene. CDR3 residues: CASSFGYGGQFF.

This chain joins TRBV29-1 and TRBJ2-2; TCRdb lists TRBD1, though no DNA is available to test this call. Germline V gene lookup returns CDR1 SQVTM and CDR2 ANQGSEA. The CDR3 extends over 13 amino acids. CDR3 loop: CSVRTVNTGELFF.

The J gene is TRBJ2-7, the V gene TRBV28; the D call of TRBD1 rests on TCRdb alone, since no DNA is present to check it. The CDR3 spans 14 residues. Germline V gene sequence: CDR1 MDHEN, CDR2 SYDVKM. This CDR3 is CASSPGTGFSEQYF. Together with reference TRBV28 and TRBJ2-7, the CDR3 gives the full variable domain: DVKVTQSSRYLVKRTGEKVFLECVQDMDHENMFWYRQDPGLGLRLIYFSYDVKMKEKGDIPEGYSVSREKKERFSLILESASTNQTSMYLCASSPGTGFSEQYFGPGTRLTVT.

This chain joins TRBV11-2 and TRBJ2-1; lacking DNA, the TRBD1 call made by TCRdb goes unchecked. The CDR3 runs 14 residues. Germline lookup yields CDR1 SGHAT and CDR2 FQNNGV. CDR3: CASSPPGVGDEQFF.

The chain recombines TRBV7-9 with TRBJ2-5. This CDR3 is 12 amino acids long. Germline V gives CDR1 SEHNR, CDR2 FQNEAQ (reference sequence). CDR3: CASSGVQETQYF.

The chain is built from TRBV6-5 and TRBJ2-7; the D call of TRBD2 rests on TCRdb alone, since no DNA is present to check it. The CDR3 is made up of 15 amino acids. The germline CDR1 and CDR2 sequences are MNHEY and SVGAGI. The CDR3 sequence is CASSYASANPLEQYF.